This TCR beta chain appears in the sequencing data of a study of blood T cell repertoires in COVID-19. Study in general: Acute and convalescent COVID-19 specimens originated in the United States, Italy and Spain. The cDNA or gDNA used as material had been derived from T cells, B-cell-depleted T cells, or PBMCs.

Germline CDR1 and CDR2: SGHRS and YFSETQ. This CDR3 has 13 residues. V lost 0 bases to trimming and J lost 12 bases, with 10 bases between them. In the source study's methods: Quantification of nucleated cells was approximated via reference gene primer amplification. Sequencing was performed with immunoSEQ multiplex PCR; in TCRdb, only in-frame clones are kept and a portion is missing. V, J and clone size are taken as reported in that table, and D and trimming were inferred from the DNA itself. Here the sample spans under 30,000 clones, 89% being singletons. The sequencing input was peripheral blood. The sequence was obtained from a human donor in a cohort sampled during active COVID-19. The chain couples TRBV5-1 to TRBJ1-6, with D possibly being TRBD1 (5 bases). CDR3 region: CASSLGLREPLHF. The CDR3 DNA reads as TGCGCCAGCAGCTTGGGCCTCAGGGAACCCCTCCACTTT.